One and the same sample provided the 2 T cell receptor beta chains below, sequenced in a study of blood T cell repertoires in COVID-19. The repertoire was sequenced with immunoSEQ multiplex PCR; TCRdb's copy has only in-frame clones and lacks some. This table holds 45,000 to 55,000 clones, about 85% found once. What was sequenced was peripheral blood. Receptors were obtained from a middle-aged man with acute or convalescent COVID-19.

Only one count was recorded for this clone. This chain links TRBV29-1 with TRBJ2-1, with 7 positions matching TRBD1. This CDR3 region has 13 residues. Trimming at V came to 7 bases and at J to 4 bases, leaving 7 bases not matched to a gene. Germline lookup yields CDR1 SQVTM and CDR2 ANQGSEA. CDR3 DNA sequence: TGCAGCGCCTCGGGACAGATGTACAATGAGCAGTTCTTC. Its translation is CSASGQMYNEQFF.

J is TRBJ2-7 and V is TRBV5-1; TRBD1 aligns across 9 bases. V lost 4 bases and J lost 3; bases outside the gene matches: 14. The V gene's germline CDR1 is SGHRS and CDR2 YFSETQ. CDR3 size: 17 residues. This CDR3 is CASSPDLRDRVIYEQYF. Written as DNA, the CDR3 is TGCGCCAGCAGCCCCGATCTCCGGGACAGGGTTATCTACGAGCAGTACTTC.